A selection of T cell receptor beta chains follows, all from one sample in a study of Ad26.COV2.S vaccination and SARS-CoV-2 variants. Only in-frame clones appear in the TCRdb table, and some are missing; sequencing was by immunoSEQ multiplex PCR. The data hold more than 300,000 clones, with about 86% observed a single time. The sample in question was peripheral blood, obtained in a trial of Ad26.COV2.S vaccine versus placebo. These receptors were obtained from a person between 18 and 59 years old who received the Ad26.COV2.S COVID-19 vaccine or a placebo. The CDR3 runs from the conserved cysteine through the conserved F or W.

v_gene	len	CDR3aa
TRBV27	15	CASSLSGTNTGELFF
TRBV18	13	CASSPGTDILLHF
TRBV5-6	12	CASSLSLGGYTF
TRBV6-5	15	CASRVGSLGQIEAFF
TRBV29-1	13	CSVERVAAVGYTF
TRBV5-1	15	CASSRKQGALEKLFF
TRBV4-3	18	CASSQDLVFGTSAETQYF
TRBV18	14	CASSPPGQRNEQFF
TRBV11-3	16	CASSQGNYRSYNEQFF
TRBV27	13	CASKGRLTYEQYF
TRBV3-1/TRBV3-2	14	CASSQLLGGETQYF
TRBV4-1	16	CASSPRVGQGSNEQFF
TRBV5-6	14	CASSLDARAYGYTF
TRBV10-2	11	CASSEGFEQFF
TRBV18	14	CASSQQGLLTEAFF
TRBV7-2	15	CASSPMGGPNYGYTF
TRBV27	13	CASSLIRDTEAFF
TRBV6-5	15	CASRPLAGGWETQYF
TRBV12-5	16	CASGLRSGGSTDTQYF
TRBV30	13	CARLQDRGYGYTF
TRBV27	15	CASSLRRQMNTEAFF
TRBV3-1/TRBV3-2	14	CASSQAGDSYEQYF
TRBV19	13	CASSIRSNYEQYF
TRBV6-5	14	CASSPFPSTDTQYF
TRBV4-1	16	CASGRLGQANTGELFF
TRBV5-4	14	CASSHGQGQDTQYF
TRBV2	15	CASSEARTANYGYTF
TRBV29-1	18	CSVGLAGGPGGFTDTQYF
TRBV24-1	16	CATSDGGLAGAETQYF